Following are 8 T cell receptor beta chains from one sample sequenced in a study of radiation and T cells in renal cell carcinoma (dated by TCRdb to between 2020 and 2021). The time point label corresponds to: baseline pretreatment blood. The treatment or condition label corresponds to: 15 Gy SBRT to primary tumor, nephrectomy 4 weeks later. Preparation of the library involved the immunoSEQ multiplex PCR assay. TCRdb's version of the immuneACCESS table is confined to in-frame rearrangements and falls short of the full clone set. An unresolved V gene accounts for under half of the shortfall where checked; the remainder is of unknown origin. The sample has about 59,000 clones on record, around 80% of them singletons. The top ten hold 6% to 9.5% of the sample. The material sequenced was blood, taken from a patient whose treatment included radiotherapy and nephrectomy. The receptor source for this set is a man in his fifties or sixties with renal cell carcinoma.

The J gene is TRBJ1-3, the V gene TRBV29-1; the D gene is possibly TRBD1 (6 bases). Germline V gene data show CDR1 as SQVTM and CDR2 as ANQGSEA. The CDR3 runs to 15 residues. The V end was cut by 5 bases, the J end by 0 bases, with 14 bases between. CDR3 DNA sequence: TGCAGCGTTAGATCACAGGGTGCCTCTGGAAACACCATATATTTT. This codes for CSVRSQGASGNTIYF.

The table lists this clone with a count of one. V is TRBV6-6 and J is TRBJ2-7, with D possibly matching TRBD2 (7 bases). This CDR3 comprises 14 residues. Per the germline V gene, CDR1 is MNHNY and CDR2 is SVGAGI (reference sequence). Trimming shortened V by 7 bases and J by 1 base, and 14 bases separated the two germline ends. CDR3 loop: CASTQQGGSYEQYF. The DNA for the CDR3 is TGTGCCAGCACACAACAGGGAGGGTCCTACGAGCAGTACTTC.

The chain links TRBV19 to TRBJ1-6, with a possible D match to TRBD1 (6 bases). Germline lookup yields CDR1 LNHDA and CDR2 SQIVND (reference sequence). V was pared by 8 bases and J by 0 bases, with 17 bases between. This CDR3 is built from 17 residues. The CDR3 region has the DNA TGTGCCAGTCACACCGCAGGGGCGAGCTCCTATAATTCACCCCTCCACTTT. This codes for CASHTAGASSYNSPLHF.

The J gene is TRBJ2-3, the V gene TRBV29-1; D gene unclear. The CDR3 totals 11 residues. Trimming took 0 bases from V and 4 from J, leaving 2 bases between them. The germline V gene encodes CDR1 SQVTM and CDR2 ANQGSEA. CDR3 in amino acids: CSVEEPDTQYF. For the CDR3, the DNA is TGCAGCGTTGAAGAGCCAGATACGCAGTATTTT.

The J gene is TRBJ2-1, the V gene TRBV27; either TRBD1 or TRBD2 may fit D (6 bases each). This CDR3 region has 14 residues. Germline CDR1 MNHEY, CDR2 SMNVEV (reference sequence). Trimming left V 7 bases short and J 7 bases short, with 17 bases between. The CDR3 here is CASTSWGALNEQFF. In DNA, the CDR3 is TGTGCCAGCACTAGTTGGGGGGCGCTTAATGAGCAGTTCTTC.

The rearrangement links TRBV5-1 to TRBJ2-7, with TRBD2 matching 9 bases. Unmatched junction bases numbered 3, after V lost 1 base and J lost 1 base. The CDR3 extends over 15 amino acids. Germline-derived CDR1 and CDR2 are SGHRS and YFSETQ. DNA of the CDR3: TGCGCCAGCAGCTTGTTAGCGGGAGTTTCCTACGAGCAGTACGTC. Its translation is CASSLLAGVSYEQYV.

Here the CDR3 DNA reads TGTGCTGCAGGACGAGGCGGCGGGGGCACAACTAATGAAAAACTGTTTTTT. Its translation is CAAGRGGGGTTNEKLFF. The genes are TRBV30 and TRBJ1-4; D may be TRBD1 (6 bases). Germline CDR1 reads GTSNPN; CDR2 reads SVGIG (reference sequence). This CDR3 contains 17 residues.

This chain connects TRBV5-1 to TRBJ2-1, with no clear D. This CDR3 has 16 amino acids. CDR1 is SGHRS, CDR2 YFSETQ, per germline. The V and J ends lost 0 bases and 0 bases respectively, with 10 bases between them. CDR3 sequence: CASSLDGLSSYNEQFF. The CDR3 DNA is TGCGCCAGCAGCTTGGACGGCCTAAGCTCCTACAATGAGCAGTTCTTC.